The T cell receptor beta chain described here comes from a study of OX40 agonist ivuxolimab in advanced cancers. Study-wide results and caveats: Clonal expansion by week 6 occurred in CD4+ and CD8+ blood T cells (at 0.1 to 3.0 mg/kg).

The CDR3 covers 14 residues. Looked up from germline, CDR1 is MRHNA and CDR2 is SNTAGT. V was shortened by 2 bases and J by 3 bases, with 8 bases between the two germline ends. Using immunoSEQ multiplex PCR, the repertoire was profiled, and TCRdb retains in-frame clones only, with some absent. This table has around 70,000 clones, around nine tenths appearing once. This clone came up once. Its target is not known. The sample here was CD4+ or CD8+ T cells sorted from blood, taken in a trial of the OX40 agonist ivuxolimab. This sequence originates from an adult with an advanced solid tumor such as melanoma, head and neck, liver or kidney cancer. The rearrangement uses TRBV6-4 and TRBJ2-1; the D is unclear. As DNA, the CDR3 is TGTGCCAGCAGTGACGATCTAAACTACAATGAGCAGTTCTTC. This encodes CASSDDLNYNEQFF.